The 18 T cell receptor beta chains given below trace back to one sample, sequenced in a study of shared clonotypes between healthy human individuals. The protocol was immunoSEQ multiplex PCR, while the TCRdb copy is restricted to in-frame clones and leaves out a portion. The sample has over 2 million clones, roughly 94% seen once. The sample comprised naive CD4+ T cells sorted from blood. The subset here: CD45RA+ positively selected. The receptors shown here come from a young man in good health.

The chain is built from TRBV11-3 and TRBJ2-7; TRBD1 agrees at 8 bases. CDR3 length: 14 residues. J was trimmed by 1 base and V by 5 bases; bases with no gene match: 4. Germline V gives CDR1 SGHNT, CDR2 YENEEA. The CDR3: CASSPTGGSYEQYF. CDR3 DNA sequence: TGTGCCAGCAGCCCAACAGGGGGTTCCTACGAGCAGTACTTC. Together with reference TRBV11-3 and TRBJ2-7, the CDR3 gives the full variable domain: EAGVVQSPRYKIIEKKQPVAFWCNPISGHNTLYWYLQNLGQGPELLIRYENEEAVDDSQLPKDRFSAERLKGVDSTLKIQPAELGDSAVYLCASSPTGGSYEQYFGPGTRLTVT.

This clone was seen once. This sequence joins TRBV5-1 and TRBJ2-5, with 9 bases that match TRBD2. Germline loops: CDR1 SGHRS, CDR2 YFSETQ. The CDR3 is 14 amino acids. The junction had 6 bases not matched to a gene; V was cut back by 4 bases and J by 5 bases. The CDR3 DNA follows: TGCGCCAGCAGCGCGAGTAGCGGGAGTGAGACCCAGTACTTC. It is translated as CASSASSGSETQYF.

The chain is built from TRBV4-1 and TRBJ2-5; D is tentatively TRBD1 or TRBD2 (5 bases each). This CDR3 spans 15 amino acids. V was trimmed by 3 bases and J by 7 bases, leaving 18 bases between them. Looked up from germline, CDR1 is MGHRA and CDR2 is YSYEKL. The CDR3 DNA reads TGCGCCAGCAGCCAGCCATCAGGGACCCAGGGGACCCAGTACTTC. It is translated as CASSQPSGTQGTQYF.

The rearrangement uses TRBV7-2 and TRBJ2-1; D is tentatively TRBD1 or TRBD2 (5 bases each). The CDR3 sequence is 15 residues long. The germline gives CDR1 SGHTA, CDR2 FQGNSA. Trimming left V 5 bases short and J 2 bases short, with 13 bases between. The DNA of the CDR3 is TGTGCCAGCAGCCGGGACGGGGTAGCCTACAATGAGCAGTTCTTC. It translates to CASSRDGVAYNEQFF.

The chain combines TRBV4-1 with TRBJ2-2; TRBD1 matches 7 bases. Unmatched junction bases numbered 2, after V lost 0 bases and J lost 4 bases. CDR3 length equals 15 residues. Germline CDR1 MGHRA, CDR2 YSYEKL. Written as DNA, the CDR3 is TGCGCCAGCAGCCAAGACAGGGGGAGCACCGGGGAGCTGTTTTTT. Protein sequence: CASSQDRGSTGELFF.

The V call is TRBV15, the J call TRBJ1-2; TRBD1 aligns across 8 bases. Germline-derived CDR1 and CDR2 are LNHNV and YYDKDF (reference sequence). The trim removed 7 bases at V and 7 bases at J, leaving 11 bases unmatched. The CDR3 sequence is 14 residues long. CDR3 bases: TGTGCCACCAATCTGGCAGGGGGCTTCGGTGGCTACACCTTC. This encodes CATNLAGGFGGYTF.

The CDR3 DNA sequence: TGCGCCAGCAGCTTGGGGGGCGGTACCCGCAGGACCTACGAGCAGTACTTC. Its translation: CASSLGGGTRRTYEQYF. The rearrangement uses TRBV5-1 and TRBJ2-7; TRBD1 is a possible D gene (5 bases). This CDR3 is built from 17 residues. Trimming pared 0 bases from V and 2 bases from J, leaving 18 bases between. Germline-derived CDR1 and CDR2 are SGHRS and YFSETQ.

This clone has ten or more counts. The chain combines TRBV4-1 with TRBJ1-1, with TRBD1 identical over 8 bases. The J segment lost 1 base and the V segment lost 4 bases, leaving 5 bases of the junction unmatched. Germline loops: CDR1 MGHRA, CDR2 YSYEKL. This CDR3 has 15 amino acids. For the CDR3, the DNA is TGCGCCAGCAGCCCCGGACAGGGAAGGAACACTGAAGCTTTCTTT. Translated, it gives CASSPGQGRNTEAFF.

CDR3 region: CASSLAGGSRDTEAFF. Written as DNA, the CDR3 is TGCGCCAGCAGCTTGGCCGGGGGCTCGAGGGACACTGAAGCTTTCTTT. V is TRBV5-1 and J is TRBJ1-1; D perhaps matches TRBD1 (6 bases). The CDR3 loop spans 16 amino acids. Trimming shortened V by 0 bases and J by 3 bases, and 15 bases separated the two germline ends. Germline V lookup: CDR1 SGHRS, CDR2 YFSETQ.

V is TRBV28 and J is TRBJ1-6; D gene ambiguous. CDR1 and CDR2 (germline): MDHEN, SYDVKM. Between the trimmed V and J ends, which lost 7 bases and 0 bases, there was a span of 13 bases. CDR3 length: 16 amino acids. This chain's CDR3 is CASTPLTYSYNSPLHF. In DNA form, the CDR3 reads TGTGCCAGCACCCCACTGACATACTCCTATAATTCACCCCTCCACTTT.

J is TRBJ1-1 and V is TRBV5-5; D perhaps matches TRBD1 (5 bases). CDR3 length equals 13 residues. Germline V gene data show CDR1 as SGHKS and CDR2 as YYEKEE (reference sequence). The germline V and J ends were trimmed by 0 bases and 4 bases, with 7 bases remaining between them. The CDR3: CASSLEGFTEAFF. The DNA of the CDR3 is TGTGCCAGCAGCTTGGAGGGGTTCACTGAAGCTTTCTTT. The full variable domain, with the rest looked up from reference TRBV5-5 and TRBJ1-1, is DAGVTQSPTHLIKTRGQQVTLRCSPISGHKSVSWYQQVLGQGPQFIFQYYEKEERGRGNFPDRFSARQFPNYSSELNVNALLLGDSALYLCASSLEGFTEAFFGQGTRLTVV.

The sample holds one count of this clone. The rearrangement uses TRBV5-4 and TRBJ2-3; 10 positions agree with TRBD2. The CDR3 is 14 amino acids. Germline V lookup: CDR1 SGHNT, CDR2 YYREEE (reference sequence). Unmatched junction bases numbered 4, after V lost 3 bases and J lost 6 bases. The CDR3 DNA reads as TGTGCCAGCAGCTCGAAAGCGGGGGGGGATACGCAGTATTTT. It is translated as CASSSKAGGDTQYF.

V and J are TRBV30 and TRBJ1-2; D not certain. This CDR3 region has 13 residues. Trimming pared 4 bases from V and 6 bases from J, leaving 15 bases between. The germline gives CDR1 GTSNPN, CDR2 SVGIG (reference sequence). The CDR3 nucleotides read TGTGCCTGGATTGGCTCTCCAAGCCATGGCTACACCTTC. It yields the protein CAWIGSPSHGYTF.

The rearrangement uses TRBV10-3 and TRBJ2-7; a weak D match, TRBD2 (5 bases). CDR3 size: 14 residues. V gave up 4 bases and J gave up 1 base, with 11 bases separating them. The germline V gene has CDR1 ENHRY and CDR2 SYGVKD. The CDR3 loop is CAISGGWTSYEQYF. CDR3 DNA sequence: TGTGCCATCAGTGGAGGGTGGACTTCCTACGAGCAGTACTTC.

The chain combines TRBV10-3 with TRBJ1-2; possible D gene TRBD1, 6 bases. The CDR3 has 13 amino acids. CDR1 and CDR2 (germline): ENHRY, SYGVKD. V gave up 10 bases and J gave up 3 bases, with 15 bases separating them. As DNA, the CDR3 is TGTGCCAGCAAGACAGGCGTTGACTATGGCTACACCTTC. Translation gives CASKTGVDYGYTF.

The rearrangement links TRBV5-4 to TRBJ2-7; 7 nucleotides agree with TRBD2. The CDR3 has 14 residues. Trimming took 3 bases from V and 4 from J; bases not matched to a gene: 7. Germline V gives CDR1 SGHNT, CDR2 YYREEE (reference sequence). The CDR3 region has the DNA TGTGCCAGCAGCTCCCCCGGGGAGGGTTACGAGCAGTACTTC. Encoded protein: CASSSPGEGYEQYF.

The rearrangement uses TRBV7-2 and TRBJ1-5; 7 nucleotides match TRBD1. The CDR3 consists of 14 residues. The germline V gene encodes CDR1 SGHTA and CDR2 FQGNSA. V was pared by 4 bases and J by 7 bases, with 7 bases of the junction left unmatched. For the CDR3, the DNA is TGTGCCAGCAGCTCGGGACAGTGGGACCAGCCCCAGCATTTT. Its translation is CASSSGQWDQPQHF.

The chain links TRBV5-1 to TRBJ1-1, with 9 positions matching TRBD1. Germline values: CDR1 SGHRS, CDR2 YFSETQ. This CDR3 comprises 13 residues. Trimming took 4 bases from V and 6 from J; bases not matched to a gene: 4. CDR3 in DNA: TGCGCCAGCAGCAGGACAGGGGTTGCTGAAGCTTTCTTT. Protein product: CASSRTGVAEAFF.